The subject of this entry is one T cell receptor beta chain. The V gene lost 5 bases and the J gene lost 5 bases, with 16 bases spanning the gap. The CDR3 contains 14 residues. Germline assignment: CDR1 LGHNA and CDR2 YSLEER. The sample originates from a study of long-term antiretroviral therapy in people with HIV. The run of the v3.0 immunoSEQ assay was at survey level. Here immunoSEQ multiplex PCR was the method, and the copy in TCRdb shows in-frame clones only, minus some. The sample includes about 7,400 clones, roughly 80% of them seen just once. The rearrangement joins TRBV4-3 to TRBJ2-7; maybe TRBD1 (8 bases). Sequencing used unsorted PBMCs, obtained 0.1 years after starting antiretroviral therapy. The receptor's source is a man aged 35 to 55 with HIV. The CDR3, as DNA: TGCGCCAGCAGCACGGACAGGGCGGGGGACGAGCAGTACTTC. Translated: CASSTDRAGDEQYF.